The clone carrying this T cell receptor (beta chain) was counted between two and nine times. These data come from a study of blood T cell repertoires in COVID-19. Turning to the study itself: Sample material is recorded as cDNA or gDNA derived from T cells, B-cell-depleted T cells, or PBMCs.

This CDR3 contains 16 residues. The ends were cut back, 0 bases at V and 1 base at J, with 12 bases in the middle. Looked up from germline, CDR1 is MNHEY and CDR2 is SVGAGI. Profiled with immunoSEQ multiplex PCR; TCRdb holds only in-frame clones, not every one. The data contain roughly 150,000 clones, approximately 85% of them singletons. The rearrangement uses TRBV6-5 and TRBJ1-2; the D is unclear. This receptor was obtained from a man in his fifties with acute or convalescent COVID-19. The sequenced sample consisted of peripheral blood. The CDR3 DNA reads TGTGCCAGCAGTTACTCGACGACCGGGGTTAACTATGGCTACACCTTC. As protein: CASSYSTTGVNYGYTF.